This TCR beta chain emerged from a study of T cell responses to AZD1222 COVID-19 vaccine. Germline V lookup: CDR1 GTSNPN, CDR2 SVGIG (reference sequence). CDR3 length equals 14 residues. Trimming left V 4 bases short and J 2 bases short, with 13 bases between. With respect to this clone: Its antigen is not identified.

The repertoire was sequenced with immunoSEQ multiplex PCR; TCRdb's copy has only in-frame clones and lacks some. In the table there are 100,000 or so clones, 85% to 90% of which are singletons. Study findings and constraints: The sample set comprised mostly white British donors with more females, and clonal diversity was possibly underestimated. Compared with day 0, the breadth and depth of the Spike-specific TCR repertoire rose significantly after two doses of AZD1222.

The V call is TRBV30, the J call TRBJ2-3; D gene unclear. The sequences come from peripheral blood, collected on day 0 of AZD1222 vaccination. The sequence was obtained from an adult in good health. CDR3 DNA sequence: TGTGCCTGGAACGTGGGTTGGGCCACAGATACGCAGTATTTT. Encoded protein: CAWNVGWATDTQYF.